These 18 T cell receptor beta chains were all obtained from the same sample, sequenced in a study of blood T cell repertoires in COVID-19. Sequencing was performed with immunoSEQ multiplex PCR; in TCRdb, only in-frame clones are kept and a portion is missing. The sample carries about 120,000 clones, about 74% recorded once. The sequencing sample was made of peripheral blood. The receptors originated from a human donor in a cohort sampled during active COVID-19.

The CDR3: CASGPGQIYEQYF. The DNA of the CDR3 is TGTGCCAGCGGACCGGGACAGATATACGAGCAGTACTTC. The gene calls are TRBV27 and TRBJ2-7; TRBD1 matches 7 bases. V lost 8 bases and J lost 4; bases outside the gene matches: 8. The CDR3 covers 13 residues. Looked up from germline, CDR1 is MNHEY and CDR2 is SMNVEV (reference sequence).

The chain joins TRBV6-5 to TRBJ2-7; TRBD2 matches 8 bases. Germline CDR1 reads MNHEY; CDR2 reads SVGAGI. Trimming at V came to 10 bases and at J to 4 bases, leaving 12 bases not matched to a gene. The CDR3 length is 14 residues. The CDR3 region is CATQGGSGIYEQYF. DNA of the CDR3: TGTGCCACCCAAGGAGGTAGCGGGATTTACGAGCAGTACTTC.

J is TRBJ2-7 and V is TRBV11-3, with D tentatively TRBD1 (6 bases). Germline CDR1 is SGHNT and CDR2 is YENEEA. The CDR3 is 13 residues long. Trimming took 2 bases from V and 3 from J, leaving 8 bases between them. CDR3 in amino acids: CASSLRTDYEQYF. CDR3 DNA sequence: TGTGCCAGCAGCTTACGGACAGACTACGAGCAGTACTTC.

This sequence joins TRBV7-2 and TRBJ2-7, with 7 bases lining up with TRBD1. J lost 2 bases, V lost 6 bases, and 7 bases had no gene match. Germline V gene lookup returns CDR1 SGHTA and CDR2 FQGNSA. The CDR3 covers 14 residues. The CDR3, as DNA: TGTGCCAGCAGACTCAACAGGGGACCCTACGAGCAGTACTTC. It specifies CASRLNRGPYEQYF.

The CDR3 region has the DNA TGTGCCAGCATCGGGGGGGGGCCTGGCACTGAAGCTTTCTTT. This translates into CASIGGGPGTEAFF. The rearrangement joins TRBV2 to TRBJ1-1; weak D call: TRBD1 (6 bases). The CDR3 consists of 14 residues. Trimming cost V 7 bases and J 4 bases, with 16 bases left between them. Germline V gene lookup returns CDR1 SNHLY and CDR2 FYNNEI.

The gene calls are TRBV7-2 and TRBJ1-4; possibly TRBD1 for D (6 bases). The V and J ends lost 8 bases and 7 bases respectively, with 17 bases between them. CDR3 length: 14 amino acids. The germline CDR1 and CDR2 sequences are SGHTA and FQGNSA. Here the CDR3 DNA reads TGTGCCAGCTGGAAGTCTGCAGGGGCTGAAAAACTGTTTTTT. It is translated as CASWKSAGAEKLFF.

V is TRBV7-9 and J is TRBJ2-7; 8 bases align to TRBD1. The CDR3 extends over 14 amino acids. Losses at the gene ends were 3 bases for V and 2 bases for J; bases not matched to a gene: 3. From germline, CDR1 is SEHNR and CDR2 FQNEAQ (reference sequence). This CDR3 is CASSFDRGTYEQYF. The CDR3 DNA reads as TGTGCCAGCAGCTTTGACAGGGGTACCTACGAGCAGTACTTC.

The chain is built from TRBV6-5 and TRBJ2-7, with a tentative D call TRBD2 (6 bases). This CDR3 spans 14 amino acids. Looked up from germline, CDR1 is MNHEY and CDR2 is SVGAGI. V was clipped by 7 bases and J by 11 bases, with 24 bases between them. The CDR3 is CASTGVGLFYGKYF. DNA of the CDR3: TGTGCCAGCACCGGTGTAGGACTATTTTACGGGAAGTACTTC.

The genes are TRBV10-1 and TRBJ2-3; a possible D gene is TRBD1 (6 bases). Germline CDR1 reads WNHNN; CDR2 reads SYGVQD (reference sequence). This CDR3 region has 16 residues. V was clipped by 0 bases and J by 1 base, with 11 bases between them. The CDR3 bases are TGCGCCAGCAGTGAGTCCAGAGGGGGAGGCACAGATACGCAGTATTTT. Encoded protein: CASSESRGGGTDTQYF.

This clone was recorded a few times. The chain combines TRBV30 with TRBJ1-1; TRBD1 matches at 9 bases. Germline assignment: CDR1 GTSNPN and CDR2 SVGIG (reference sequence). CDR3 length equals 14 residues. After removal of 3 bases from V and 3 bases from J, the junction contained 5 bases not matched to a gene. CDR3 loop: CAWSLQGADTEAFF. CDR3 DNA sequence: TGTGCCTGGAGCCTACAGGGGGCGGACACTGAAGCTTTCTTT.

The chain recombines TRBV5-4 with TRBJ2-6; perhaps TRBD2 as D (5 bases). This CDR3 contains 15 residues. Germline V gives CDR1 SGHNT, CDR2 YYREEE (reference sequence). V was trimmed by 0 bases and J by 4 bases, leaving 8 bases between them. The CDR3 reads CASSLGWEGANVLTF. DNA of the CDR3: TGTGCCAGCAGCTTGGGATGGGAGGGGGCCAACGTCCTGACTTTC.

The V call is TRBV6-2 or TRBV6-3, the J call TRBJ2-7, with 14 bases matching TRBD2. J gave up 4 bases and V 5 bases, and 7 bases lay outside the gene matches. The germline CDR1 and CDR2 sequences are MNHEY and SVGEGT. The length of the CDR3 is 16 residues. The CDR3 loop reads CASSTTSGRVHYEQYF. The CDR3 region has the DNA TGTGCCAGCAGTACGACTAGCGGGAGGGTTCATTACGAGCAGTACTTC.

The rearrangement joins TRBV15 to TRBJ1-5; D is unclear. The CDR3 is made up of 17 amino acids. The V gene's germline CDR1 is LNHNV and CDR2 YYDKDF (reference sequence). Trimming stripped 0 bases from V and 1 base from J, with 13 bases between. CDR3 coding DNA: TGTGCCACCAGCAGAGATGGTTCGGGTAACAGCAATCAGCCCCAGCATTTT. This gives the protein CATSRDGSGNSNQPQHF.

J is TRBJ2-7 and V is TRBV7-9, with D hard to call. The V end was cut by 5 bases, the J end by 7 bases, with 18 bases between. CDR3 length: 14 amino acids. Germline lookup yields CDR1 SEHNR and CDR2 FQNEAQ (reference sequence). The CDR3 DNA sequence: TGTGCCAGCAGCCCCGAGGTACCGTCCCTGGAGCAGTACTTC. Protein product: CASSPEVPSLEQYF.

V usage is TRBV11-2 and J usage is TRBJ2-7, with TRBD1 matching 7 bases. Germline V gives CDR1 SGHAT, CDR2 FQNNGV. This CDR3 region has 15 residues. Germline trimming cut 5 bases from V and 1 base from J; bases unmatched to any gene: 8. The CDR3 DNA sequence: TGTGCCAGCAGCCCGATAGGGGACAGTTCCTACGAGCAGTACTTC. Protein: CASSPIGDSSYEQYF.

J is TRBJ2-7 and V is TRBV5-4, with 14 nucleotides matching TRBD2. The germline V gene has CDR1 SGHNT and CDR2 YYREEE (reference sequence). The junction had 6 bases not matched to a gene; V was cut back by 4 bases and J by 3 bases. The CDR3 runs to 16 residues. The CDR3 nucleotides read TGTGCCAGCAGCGCACCTGGGACTAGCGGGAGCTACGAGCAGTACTTC. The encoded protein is CASSAPGTSGSYEQYF. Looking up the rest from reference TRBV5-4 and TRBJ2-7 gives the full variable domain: ETGVTQSPTHLIKTRGQQVTLRCSSQSGHNTVSWYQQALGQGPQFIFQYYREEENGRGNFPPRFSGLQFPNYSSELNVNALELDDSALYLCASSAPGTSGSYEQYFGPGTRLTVT.

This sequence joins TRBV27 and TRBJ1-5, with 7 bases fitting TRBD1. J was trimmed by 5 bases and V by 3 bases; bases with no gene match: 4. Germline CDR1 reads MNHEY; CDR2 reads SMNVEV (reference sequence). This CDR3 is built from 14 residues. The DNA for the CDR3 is TGTGCCAGCAGTTTTAACAGGGGTGATCAGCCCCAGCATTTT. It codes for CASSFNRGDQPQHF.

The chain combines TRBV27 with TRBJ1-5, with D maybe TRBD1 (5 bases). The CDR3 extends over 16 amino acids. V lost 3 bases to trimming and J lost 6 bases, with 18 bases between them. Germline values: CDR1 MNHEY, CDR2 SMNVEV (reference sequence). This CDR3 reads CASSLDPGGRGQPQHF. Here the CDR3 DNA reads TGTGCCAGCAGTTTGGACCCCGGGGGAAGGGGTCAGCCCCAGCATTTT.